The rows below give T cell receptor beta chains drawn from one sample of a study of regulatory T cells in long-lasting Graves disease. TCRdb redid the calling of the multiplex PCR reads with MiXCR, one entry per CDR3 protein. The data hold roughly 400,000 distinct CDR3 sequences, with 20% observed a single time. Sequences were derived from peripheral blood mononuclear cells (PBMCs), sampled when the disease was refractory, from a patient treated with antithyroid drugs. These receptors were taken from a female donor with Graves disease. CDR3s include the opening cysteine and the closing phenylalanine or tryptophan. The D gene is left open where the match is weak. Clone size is stated in some rows and not others, as once, few, many or a class when expanded.

NA	TRBV24-1	14	TRBJ1-5	many	CAIGTKTSNQPQHF	TGTGCCATCGGGACAAAAACTAGCAATCAGCCCCAGCATTTT
TRBD1	TRBV20-1	14	TRBJ1-6	many	CSADLDRSNSPLHF	TGCAGTGCTGACCTGGACAGGAGTAATTCACCCCTCCACTTT
NA	TRBV12-3/TRBV12-4	11	TRBJ1-1	many	CASTIGREAFF	TGTGCCAGCACTATTGGGCGTGAAGCTTTCTTT
NA	TRBV11-1	14	TRBJ2-7	many	CASSRQMSSYEQYF	TGTGCCAGCAGCCGTCAAATGTCATCCTACGAGCAGTACTTC
TRBD2	TRBV27	15	TRBJ2-3	NA	CASSPGTSVPDTQYF	TGTGCCAGCAGTCCCGGGACTAGCGTCCCAGATACGCAGTATTTT
NA	TRBV30	14	TRBJ2-4	NA	CAWSFGGAGNIQYF	TGTGCCTGGAGTTTCGGGGGCGCGGGGAACATTCAGTACTTC
NA	TRBV4-1	13	TRBJ1-1	NA	CASSHPQDTEAFF	TGCGCCAGCAGCCACCCCCAAGACACTGAAGCTTTCTTT
TRBD2	TRBV7-9	14	TRBJ2-7	NA	CASSRAGVVDEQYF	TGTGCCAGCAGCCGAGCGGGAGTGGTCGACGAGCAGTACTTC
NA	TRBV11-2	15	TRBJ2-7	many	CASSSNPLAKYEQYF	TGTGCCAGCAGCTCTAACCCGCTGGCGAAATACGAGCAGTACTTC
NA	TRBV7-9	13	TRBJ1-5	NA	CASTLGVNQPQHF	TGTGCCAGCACTCTGGGCGTTAATCAGCCCCAGCATTTT
TRBD1	TRBV9	15	TRBJ1-2	NA	CASSPEMGQTYGYTF	TGTGCCAGCAGCCCAGAGATGGGACAGACCTATGGCTACACCTTC
NA	TRBV4-3	13	TRBJ1-3	NA	CASSIRQADTIYF	TGCGCCAGCAGCATCCGACAGGCGGACACCATATATTTT
TRBD2	TRBV3-1	17	TRBJ2-4	many	CASSLGTSGSTKNIQYF	TGTGCCAGCAGCCTTGGGACTAGCGGGAGTACCAAAAACATTCAGTACTTC
TRBD2	TRBV19	16	TRBJ2-2	few	CASSTRGGRSTGELFF	TGTGCCAGTAGTACCCGAGGCGGGAGGAGCACCGGGGAGCTGTTTTTT
NA	TRBV20-1	11	TRBJ2-7	few	CSPRGADEQYF	TGCAGCCCACGGGGGGCGGACGAGCAGTACTTC
TRBD1	TRBV6-1	16	TRBJ1-5	NA	CASRGSDRGRDQPQHF	TGTGCCAGCAGGGGTTCGGACAGGGGGCGCGATCAGCCCCAGCATTTT
NA	TRBV5-1	13	TRBJ1-1	NA	CASTQPGGTEAFF	TGCGCCAGCACCCAACCTGGAGGAACTGAAGCTTTCTTT
NA	TRBV11-3	13	TRBJ2-1	NA	CASSPGHPQEQFF	TGTGCCAGCAGCCCCGGGCACCCCCAGGAGCAGTTCTTC
NA	TRBV20-1	14	TRBJ1-5	NA	CSAAQADPNQPQHF	TGCAGTGCCGCTCAAGCAGACCCTAATCAGCCCCAGCATTTT
NA	TRBV20-1	14	TRBJ2-7	NA	CSALDQGRTYEQYF	TGCAGTGCTCTAGATCAGGGGAGAACCTACGAGCAGTACTTC
NA	TRBV5-1	16	TRBJ1-3	few	CASSLNPGGTGNTIYF	TGCGCCAGCAGCCTGAACCCTGGGGGAACAGGAAACACCATATATTTT
NA	TRBV19	15	TRBJ1-5	few	CASRKREDSNQPQHF	TGTGCCAGTAGGAAAAGGGAGGATAGCAATCAGCCCCAGCATTTT
NA	TRBV6-2/TRBV6-3	12	TRBJ2-2	few	CASSYATGELFF	TGTGCCAGCAGTTATGCCACCGGGGAGCTGTTTTTT
NA	TRBV7-6	13	TRBJ2-7	NA	CASSLQATYEQYF	TGTGCCAGCAGTCTACAGGCTACCTACGAGCAGTACTTC